Presented here are 9 T cell receptor beta chains from one specimen sequenced in a study of Ad26.COV2.S vaccination and SARS-CoV-2 variants. The treatment: 15 to 20 received Ad26.COV2.S at low or high dose, single or two shots; a few received placebo; per-sample allocation not given. Vaccine and placebo recipients were sampled on day 63 after the first injection. The protocol was immunoSEQ multiplex PCR, while the TCRdb copy is restricted to in-frame clones and leaves out a portion. The data show about 440,000 clones, roughly 87% seen once. Specimen: peripheral blood, collected in a trial of Ad26.COV2.S vaccine versus placebo. The receptors come from a person between 18 and 59 years old who received the Ad26.COV2.S COVID-19 vaccine or a placebo.

This clone was found once. The chain combines TRBV28 with TRBJ1-5, with TRBD1 as a possible D gene (6 bases). V gave up 3 bases and J gave up 3 bases, with 18 bases separating them. Germline assignment: CDR1 MDHEN and CDR2 SYDVKM. This CDR3 comprises 17 residues. CDR3 DNA sequence: TGTGCCAGCAGTTTCGTCAAGGGGGGCGCCCCCAATCAGCCCCAGCATTTT. Protein product: CASSFVKGGAPNQPQHF.

This clone appeared once. The V gene is TRBV27, the J gene TRBJ1-4, with 9 bases that match TRBD1. The CDR3 has 21 residues. V trimming: 0 bases; J trimming: 0 bases; junction bases outside the gene matches: 14. Germline lookup yields CDR1 MNHEY and CDR2 SMNVEV (reference sequence). Here the CDR3 reads CASSLSGEGTGIPPTNEKLFF. The CDR3 bases are TGTGCCAGCAGTTTATCGGGGGAAGGGACAGGGATCCCTCCAACTAATGAAAAACTGTTTTTT.

The genes are TRBV3-1 (or the pseudogene TRBV3-2) and TRBJ2-5; TRBD2 agrees at 9 bases. The V segment lost 3 bases and the J segment 5 bases; nucleotides outside the gene matches: 10. Germline loops: CDR1 LGHDT, CDR2 YNNKEL (reference sequence). CDR3 length: 16 amino acids. CDR3 residues: CASSHRFGGRAETQYF. The CDR3 bases are TGTGCCAGCAGCCACAGATTTGGCGGGAGGGCTGAGACCCAGTACTTC.

The chain employs TRBV3-1 (or the pseudogene TRBV3-2) and TRBJ2-1, with D uncertain. CDR1 is LGHDT and CDR2 is YNNKEL in the germline V gene (reference sequence). The CDR3 has 12 residues. The ends were cut back, 0 bases at V and 10 bases at J, with 7 bases in the middle. The CDR3 region is CASSQDRVEQFF. CDR3 DNA: TGTGCCAGCAGCCAAGATAGGGTGGAGCAGTTCTTC.

This clone appeared a single time. The chain combines TRBV28 with TRBJ1-5, with D hard to call. Germline CDR1 MDHEN, CDR2 SYDVKM. The ends were cut back, 1 base at V and 6 bases at J, with 13 bases in the middle. The CDR3 runs 15 residues. The CDR3 nucleotides read TGTGCCAGCAGTTTATATAAGGGCCTGGGTCAGCCCCAGCATTTT. Its translation is CASSLYKGLGQPQHF. Looking up the rest from reference TRBV28 and TRBJ1-5 gives the full variable domain: DVKVTQSSRYLVKRTGEKVFLECVQDMDHENMFWYRQDPGLGLRLIYFSYDVKMKEKGDIPEGYSVSREKKERFSLILESASTNQTSMYLCASSLYKGLGQPQHFGDGTRLSIL.

This clone has only a few counts. Within the sample, other DNA sequences also encode this same CDR3. The V call is TRBV18, the J call TRBJ1-1; D not resolved. The CDR3 has 13 amino acids. The germline V and J ends were trimmed by 3 bases and 2 bases, with 7 bases remaining between them. Germline-derived CDR1 and CDR2 are KGHSH and LQKENI. CDR3 protein: CASSPGLNTEAFF. The CDR3 nucleotides are TGTGCCAGCTCACCCGGACTCAACACTGAAGCTTTCTTT.

This chain joins TRBV6-5 and TRBJ2-1; no reliable D call. The CDR3 runs 15 residues. Germline CDR1 MNHEY, CDR2 SVGAGI. The V end lost 5 bases, the J end lost 0 bases, and 11 bases lay between the germline ends. As DNA, the CDR3 is TGTGCCAGCAGTCGCGGTGGAATCTCCTACAATGAGCAGTTCTTC. This translates into CASSRGGISYNEQFF.

This clone appeared once. The chain couples TRBV19 to TRBJ1-6; D is unresolved. V was trimmed by 8 bases and J by 9 bases, leaving 14 bases between them. Germline CDR1 reads LNHDA; CDR2 reads SQIVND (reference sequence). CDR3 length equals 13 residues. The CDR3 DNA reads as TGTGCCAGTTCGATGAAGGGTAGTTCACCCCTCCACTTT. It yields the protein CASSMKGSSPLHF. Looking up the rest from reference TRBV19 and TRBJ1-6 gives the full variable domain: DGGITQSPKYLFRKEGQNVTLSCEQNLNHDAMYWYRQDPGQGLRLIYYSQIVNDFQKGDIAEGYSVSREKKESFPLTVTSAQKNPTAFYLCASSMKGSSPLHFGNGTRLTVT.

This clone appeared a single time. The chain uses TRBV11-3 and TRBJ2-2, with D uncertain. Germline-derived CDR1 and CDR2 are SGHNT and YENEEA. Trimming took 4 bases from V and 7 from J, leaving 10 bases between them. This CDR3 has 13 residues. The CDR3 region is CASSYTQIGELFF. CDR3 nucleotides: TGTGCCAGCAGCTATACTCAGATCGGGGAGCTGTTTTTT.